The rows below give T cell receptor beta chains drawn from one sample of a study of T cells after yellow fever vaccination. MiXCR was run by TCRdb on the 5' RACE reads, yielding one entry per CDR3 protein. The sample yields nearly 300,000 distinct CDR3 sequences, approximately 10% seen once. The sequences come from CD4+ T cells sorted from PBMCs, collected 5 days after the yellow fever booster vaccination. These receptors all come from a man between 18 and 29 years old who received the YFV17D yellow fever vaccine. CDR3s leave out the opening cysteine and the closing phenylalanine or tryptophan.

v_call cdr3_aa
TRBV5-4 ASSPGGQGGGTQY
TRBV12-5 ASGDGASYNEQF
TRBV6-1 ASSEARGRGRETQY
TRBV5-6 ASSLGTGTTDTQY
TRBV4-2 ASSQQRAGTASYEQY
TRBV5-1 ASSLAGDTEAF
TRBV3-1 ASSQGTGDTDTQY
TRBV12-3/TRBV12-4 ASSSLGAGGTDTQY
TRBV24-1 ATRGQGTDTQY
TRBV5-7 ASSLVAPRFWTGFNSPLH
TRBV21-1 ASSKILGQLKETQY
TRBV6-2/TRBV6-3 ASSYRGRSNQPQH
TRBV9 ASSGPPGQPQH
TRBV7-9 ASSSAGWETQY
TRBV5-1 ASSQRIQGDWLNEQF
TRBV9 ASTRQGGDEQF
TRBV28 ASKGGANYNEQF
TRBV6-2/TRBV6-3 ASRRTGENTEAF
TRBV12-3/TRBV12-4 ASNYGSGDQPQH
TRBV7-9 ASSTWAELF
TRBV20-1 SASDTGELF
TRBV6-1 ASSEVGSRQPQH
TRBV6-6 ASRERTGNQPQH
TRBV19 AANRGLAGGHEQF
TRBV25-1 ASSEFSEQF
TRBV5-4 ASSPPGQAYEQY
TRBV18 ASSPNPATDTQY
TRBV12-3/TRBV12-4 ASGYRSAKNIQY
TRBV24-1 ATSPRTTYNEQF
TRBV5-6 ASSRASEQY
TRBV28 ASSSSIYGYT
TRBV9 ASSRGPRGYT
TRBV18 ASSPSGRYYGYT
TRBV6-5 ASSRTGLPLH
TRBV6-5 ASRVTGNYGYT
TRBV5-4 ASSLAVQINYGYT
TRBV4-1 ASSHYGGGVDTQY
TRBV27 ASSLERFSEQF
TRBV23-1 ASSQGYSKNIQY
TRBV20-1 SAKGTGNGYGYT
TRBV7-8 ASSRSGGNTGELF
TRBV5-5 ASSFPLRGYNEQF
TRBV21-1 ASSKEAGGFGYT
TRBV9 ASSVNGVSDTQY